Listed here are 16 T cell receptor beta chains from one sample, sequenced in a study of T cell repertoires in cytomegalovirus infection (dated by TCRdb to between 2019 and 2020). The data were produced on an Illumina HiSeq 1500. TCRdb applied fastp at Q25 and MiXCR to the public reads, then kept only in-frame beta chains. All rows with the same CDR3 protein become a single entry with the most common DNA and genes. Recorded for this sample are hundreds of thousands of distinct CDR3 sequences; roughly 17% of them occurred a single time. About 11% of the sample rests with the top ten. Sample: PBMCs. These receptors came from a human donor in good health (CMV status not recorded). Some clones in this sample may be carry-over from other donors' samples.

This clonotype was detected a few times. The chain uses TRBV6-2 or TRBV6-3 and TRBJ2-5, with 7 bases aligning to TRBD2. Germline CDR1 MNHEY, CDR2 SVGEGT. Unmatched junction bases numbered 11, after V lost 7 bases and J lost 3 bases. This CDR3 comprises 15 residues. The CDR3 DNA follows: TGTGCCAGCACATCCCTGACTAGCAAGAAAGAGACCCAGTACTTC. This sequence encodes CASTSLTSKKETQYF.

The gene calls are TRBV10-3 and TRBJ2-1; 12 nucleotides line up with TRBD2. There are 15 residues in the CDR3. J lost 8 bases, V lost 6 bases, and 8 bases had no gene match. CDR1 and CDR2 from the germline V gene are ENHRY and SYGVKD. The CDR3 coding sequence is TGTGCCATCAGCGCGACTAGCGGGGGCGTGGATGAGCAGTTCTTC. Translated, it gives CAISATSGGVDEQFF.

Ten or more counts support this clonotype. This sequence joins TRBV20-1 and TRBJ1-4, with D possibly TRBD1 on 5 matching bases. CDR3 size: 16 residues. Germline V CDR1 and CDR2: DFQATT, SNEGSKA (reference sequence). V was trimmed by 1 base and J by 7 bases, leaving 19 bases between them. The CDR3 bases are TGCAGTGCTAGAGTGGGGCTGGGAGAAAGGCGTGAAAAACTGTTTTTT. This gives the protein CSARVGLGERREKLFF.

CDR3 in amino acids: CSARDNQRNTEAFF. In DNA form, the CDR3 reads TGCAGTGCTAGAGATAATCAGAGAAACACTGAAGCTTTCTTT. V is TRBV20-1 and J is TRBJ1-1; D is unclear. The V gene lost 0 bases and the J gene lost 2 bases, with 10 bases spanning the gap. Germline V gives CDR1 DFQATT, CDR2 SNEGSKA (reference sequence). The CDR3 consists of 14 residues.

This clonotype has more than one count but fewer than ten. The DNA of the CDR3 is TGTGCCAGCAGCCAAGCTGGACAGTCCGGGGGAAACACCATATATTTT. Encoded protein: CASSQAGQSGGNTIYF. This rearrangement joins TRBV3-1 to TRBJ1-3; tentatively, D is TRBD1 (6 bases). Germline values: CDR1 LGHDT, CDR2 YNNKEL (reference sequence). The CDR3 is 16 residues long. V lost 1 base and J 4 bases, leaving 14 bases between the germline ends.

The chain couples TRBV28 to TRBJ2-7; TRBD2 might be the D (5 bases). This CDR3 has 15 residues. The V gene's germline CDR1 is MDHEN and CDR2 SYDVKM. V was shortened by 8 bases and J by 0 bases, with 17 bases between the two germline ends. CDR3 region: CASRRTPGISYEQYF. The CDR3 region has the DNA TGTGCCAGCCGCCGGACCCCCGGGATCTCCTACGAGCAGTACTTC. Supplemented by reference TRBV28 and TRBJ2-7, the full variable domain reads DVKVTQSSRYLVKRTGEKVFLECVQDMDHENMFWYRQDPGLGLRLIYFSYDVKMKEKGDIPEGYSVSREKKERFSLILESASTNQTSMYLCASRRTPGISYEQYFGPGTRLTVT.

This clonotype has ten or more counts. This CDR3 reads CASSSWPRDSADTQYF. CDR3 in DNA: TGTGCCAGCAGCTCGTGGCCCCGGGACAGCGCAGATACGCAGTATTTT. V and J are TRBV7-9 and TRBJ2-3; 7 bases are shared with TRBD1. CDR1 and CDR2 (germline): SEHNR, FQNEAQ (reference sequence). J gave up 4 bases and V 4 bases, and 11 bases lay outside the gene matches. This CDR3 is 16 amino acids long.

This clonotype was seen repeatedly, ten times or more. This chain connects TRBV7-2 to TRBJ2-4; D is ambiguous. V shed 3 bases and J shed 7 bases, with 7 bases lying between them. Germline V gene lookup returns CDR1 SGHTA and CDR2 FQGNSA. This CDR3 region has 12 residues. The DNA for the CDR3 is TGTGCCAGCAGCTTTAGAAACAACATTCAGTACTTC. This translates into CASSFRNNIQYF.

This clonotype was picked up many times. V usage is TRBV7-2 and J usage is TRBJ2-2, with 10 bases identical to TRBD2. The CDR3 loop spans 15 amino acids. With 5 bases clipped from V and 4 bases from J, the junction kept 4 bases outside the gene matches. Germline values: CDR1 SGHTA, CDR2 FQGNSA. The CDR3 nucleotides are TGTGCCAGCAGCCCTCCTAGCGGGAGCACCGGGGAGCTGTTTTTT. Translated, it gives CASSPPSGSTGELFF. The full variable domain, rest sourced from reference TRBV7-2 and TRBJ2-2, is GAGVSQSPSNKVTEKGKDVELRCDPISGHTALYWYRQSLGQGLEFLIYFQGNSAPDKSGLPSDRFSAERTGGSVSTLTIQRTQQEDSAVYLCASSPPSGSTGELFFGEGSRLTVL.

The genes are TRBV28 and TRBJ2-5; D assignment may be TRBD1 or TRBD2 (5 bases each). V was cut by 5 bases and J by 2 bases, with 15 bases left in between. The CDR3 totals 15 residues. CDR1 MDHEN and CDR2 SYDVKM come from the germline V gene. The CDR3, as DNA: TGTGCCAGCAGTCGGGGCCAGGGCTCACAAGAGACCCAGTACTTC. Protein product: CASSRGQGSQETQYF. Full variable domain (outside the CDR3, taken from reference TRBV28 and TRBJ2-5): DVKVTQSSRYLVKRTGEKVFLECVQDMDHENMFWYRQDPGLGLRLIYFSYDVKMKEKGDIPEGYSVSREKKERFSLILESASTNQTSMYLCASSRGQGSQETQYFGPGTRLLVL.

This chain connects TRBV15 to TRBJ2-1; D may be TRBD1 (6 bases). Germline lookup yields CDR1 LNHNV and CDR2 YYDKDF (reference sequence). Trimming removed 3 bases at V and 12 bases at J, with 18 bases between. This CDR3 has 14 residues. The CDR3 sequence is CATSRDNRVRLQFF. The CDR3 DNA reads TGTGCCACCAGCAGGGACAACAGGGTCAGGTTGCAGTTCTTC.

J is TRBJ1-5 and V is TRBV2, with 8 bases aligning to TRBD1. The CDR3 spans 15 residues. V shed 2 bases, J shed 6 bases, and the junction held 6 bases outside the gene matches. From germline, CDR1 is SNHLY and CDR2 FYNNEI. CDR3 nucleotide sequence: TGTGCCAGCAGTGAAAGGACAGGGAGGGCTCAGCCCCAGCATTTT. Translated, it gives CASSERTGRAQPQHF.

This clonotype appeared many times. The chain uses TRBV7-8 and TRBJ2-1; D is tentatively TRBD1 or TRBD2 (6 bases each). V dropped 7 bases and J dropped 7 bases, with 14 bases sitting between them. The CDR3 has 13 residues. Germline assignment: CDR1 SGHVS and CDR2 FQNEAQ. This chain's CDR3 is CASTLTGANEQFF. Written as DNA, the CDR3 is TGTGCCAGCACCCTTACGGGGGCTAATGAGCAGTTCTTC.

The CDR3 is CASSLSSGDNEQYF. The CDR3 nucleotides read TGCGCCAGCAGCTTGTCATCGGGGGACAACGAGCAGTACTTC. V is TRBV5-1 and J is TRBJ2-7; D may be TRBD1 or TRBD2 (6 bases each). The germline V gene encodes CDR1 SGHRS and CDR2 YFSETQ. This CDR3 is 14 amino acids long. The germline V and J ends were trimmed by 1 base and 5 bases, with 13 bases remaining between them.

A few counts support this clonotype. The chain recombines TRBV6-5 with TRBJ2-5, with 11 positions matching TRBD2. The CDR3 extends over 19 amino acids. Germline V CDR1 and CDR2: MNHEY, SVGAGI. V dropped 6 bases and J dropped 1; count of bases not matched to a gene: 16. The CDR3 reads CASSPFPPLAGESQETQYF. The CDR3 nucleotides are TGTGCCAGCAGCCCCTTCCCCCCACTAGCGGGGGAAAGCCAAGAGACCCAGTACTTC.

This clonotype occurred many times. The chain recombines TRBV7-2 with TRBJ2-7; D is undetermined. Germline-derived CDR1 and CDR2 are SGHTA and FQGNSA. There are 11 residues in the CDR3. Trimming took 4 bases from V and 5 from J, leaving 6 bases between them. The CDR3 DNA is TGTGCCAGCAGCTCAGGACACGAGCAGTACTTC. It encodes CASSSGHEQYF.